These T cell receptor beta chains were read from a single sample in a study of blood T cells in healthy people across ages. TCRdb re-analysed the 5' RACE reads in MiXCR, keeping a single row per CDR3 protein. Among 700,000 to 900,000 distinct CDR3 sequences, 40% to 65% were seen once, and the ten largest hold approximately 40%. The sample taken for sequencing was blood. Receptor source: a man aged 80 or over in good health. Each CDR3 is given with its conserved first and last residue. A D gene is named only where the DNA matches it firmly. Size values are once, few and many counts, or a class for expanded clones, and some rows have none.

j_gene: TRBJ1-1; v_gene: TRBV3-1; abundance: NA; d_gene: NA; CDR3aa: CASSHLPGSYTEAFF
j_gene: TRBJ1-1; v_gene: TRBV5-1; abundance: NA; d_gene: TRBD1; CDR3aa: CASREGTGGFDTEAFF
j_gene: TRBJ2-1; v_gene: TRBV2; abundance: few; d_gene: TRBD2; CDR3aa: CASSAPGLANEQFF
j_gene: TRBJ1-2; v_gene: TRBV6-6; abundance: few; d_gene: NA; CDR3aa: CASSYGRGAYGYTF
j_gene: TRBJ2-5; v_gene: TRBV29-1; abundance: NA; d_gene: TRBD2; CDR3aa: CSGGRAGETQYF
j_gene: TRBJ1-5; v_gene: TRBV12-3/TRBV12-4; abundance: NA; d_gene: NA; CDR3aa: CASRPTAYQPQHF
j_gene: TRBJ2-7; v_gene: TRBV5-1; abundance: NA; d_gene: NA; CDR3aa: CASSPGRGQGSYEQYF
j_gene: TRBJ2-1; v_gene: TRBV5-6; abundance: NA; d_gene: TRBD2; CDR3aa: CASSLVGTSGNEQFF
j_gene: TRBJ2-7; v_gene: TRBV6-1; abundance: NA; d_gene: NA; CDR3aa: CASSYRVTHEQYF
j_gene: TRBJ2-1; v_gene: TRBV12-3/TRBV12-4; abundance: few; d_gene: NA; CDR3aa: CASTPRVWNEQFF
j_gene: TRBJ1-4; v_gene: TRBV6-2/TRBV6-3; abundance: NA; d_gene: NA; CDR3aa: CASSYKGTRPGKLFF
j_gene: TRBJ2-7; v_gene: TRBV5-1; abundance: NA; d_gene: NA; CDR3aa: CASSSLGDHYSYEQYF
j_gene: TRBJ2-1; v_gene: TRBV6-5; abundance: NA; d_gene: TRBD2; CDR3aa: CASSYTSGSPVNEQFF
j_gene: TRBJ2-1; v_gene: TRBV10-3; abundance: NA; d_gene: TRBD2; CDR3aa: CAITSGSGNEQFF
j_gene: TRBJ1-1; v_gene: TRBV11-2; abundance: NA; d_gene: NA; CDR3aa: CASRQQRQMNTEAFF
j_gene: TRBJ2-3; v_gene: TRBV6-2/TRBV6-3; abundance: NA; d_gene: NA; CDR3aa: CASSYPTSNAYF
j_gene: TRBJ2-1; v_gene: TRBV4-1; abundance: once; d_gene: NA; CDR3aa: CTSSQVSSNEQFF
j_gene: TRBJ1-2; v_gene: TRBV18; abundance: NA; d_gene: NA; CDR3aa: CASSPTDTGGYGYTF
j_gene: TRBJ2-7; v_gene: TRBV5-1; abundance: NA; d_gene: TRBD1; CDR3aa: CASSLLGDSDYEQYF
j_gene: TRBJ2-7; v_gene: TRBV27; abundance: NA; d_gene: TRBD2; CDR3aa: CASSSPGLAGPKGSYEQYF
j_gene: TRBJ2-5; v_gene: TRBV2; abundance: NA; d_gene: NA; CDR3aa: CASSAKTGSTQYF
j_gene: TRBJ2-5; v_gene: TRBV28; abundance: NA; d_gene: TRBD2; CDR3aa: CASRRGTSGDQETQYF
j_gene: TRBJ2-7; v_gene: TRBV18; abundance: NA; d_gene: TRBD2; CDR3aa: CASSPPRVAGVVPNLYEQYF
j_gene: TRBJ2-7; v_gene: TRBV12-3/TRBV12-4; abundance: NA; d_gene: NA; CDR3aa: CASSGAPGPPYEQYF
j_gene: TRBJ1-1; v_gene: TRBV10-1; abundance: NA; d_gene: NA; CDR3aa: CASSDTATEAFF
j_gene: TRBJ2-1; v_gene: TRBV20-1; abundance: NA; d_gene: TRBD2; CDR3aa: CSANGLAERGEQFF
j_gene: NA; v_gene: TRBV10-3; abundance: NA; d_gene: NA; CDR3aa: CAIRGGGYEQYF
j_gene: TRBJ1-2; v_gene: TRBV7-2; abundance: few; d_gene: TRBD1; CDR3aa: CASSRDRGKGYTF
j_gene: TRBJ2-5; v_gene: TRBV20-1; abundance: few; d_gene: TRBD1; CDR3aa: CSARDRAGGLNEQYF
j_gene: TRBJ1-2; v_gene: TRBV12-3/TRBV12-4; abundance: NA; d_gene: NA; CDR3aa: CASSFGRANYGFTF
j_gene: TRBJ2-5; v_gene: TRBV24-1; abundance: NA; d_gene: NA; CDR3aa: CATSDRGRITEQYF
j_gene: TRBJ2-2; v_gene: TRBV5-1; abundance: NA; d_gene: TRBD2; CDR3aa: CASSLPSGVNTGELFF
j_gene: TRBJ2-7; v_gene: TRBV29-1; abundance: NA; d_gene: NA; CDR3aa: CSVMKGSSEQYF
j_gene: TRBJ2-3; v_gene: TRBV29-1; abundance: few; d_gene: NA; CDR3aa: CSVEPTSGARFTQYF
j_gene: TRBJ2-7; v_gene: TRBV20-1; abundance: NA; d_gene: TRBD2; CDR3aa: CSARLAGGAYEQYF
j_gene: TRBJ2-3; v_gene: TRBV7-2; abundance: many; d_gene: NA; CDR3aa: CASRRGTDTQYF
j_gene: TRBJ2-5; v_gene: TRBV20-1; abundance: NA; d_gene: TRBD2; CDR3aa: CSASRTSVPQETQYF
j_gene: TRBJ2-5; v_gene: TRBV5-1; abundance: NA; d_gene: NA; CDR3aa: CASSLEGEETQYF
j_gene: TRBJ1-2; v_gene: TRBV29-1; abundance: NA; d_gene: NA; CDR3aa: CSVASGVGGYTF
j_gene: TRBJ1-4; v_gene: TRBV7-2; abundance: once; d_gene: TRBD1; CDR3aa: CASSSNWDSQEKLFF
j_gene: TRBJ2-3; v_gene: TRBV5-1; abundance: few; d_gene: TRBD2; CDR3aa: CASRTIAGGADTQYF